The 19 T cell receptor beta chains presented below share a single source sample, sequenced in a study of T-cell memory formation after mild COVID-19. TCRdb reprocessed the 5' RACE reads via MiXCR and lists one record per CDR3 protein. The table lists 92,000 or so distinct CDR3 sequences, about 13% of them singletons. Sequencing was carried out using PBMCs or a T cell subset sorted from them (not recorded which). These receptor sequences come from an adult woman who had mild COVID-19 (a few samples of this study predate the infection). Cell type and time point are not known.

This clonotype has just a few counts. The rearrangement joins TRBV12-3 or TRBV12-4 to TRBJ1-5; no firm D call. The V end was cut by 6 bases, the J end by 9 bases, with 12 bases between. The CDR3 totals 12 residues. The CDR3 DNA reads TGTGCCAGCAGGGCCGGCTTCTCGCCCCAGCATTTT. Residues: CASRAGFSPQHF.

The chain carries TRBV7-8 and TRBJ2-1; the match to TRBD2 covers 9 bases. Losses at the gene ends were 5 bases for V and 9 bases for J; bases not matched to a gene: 8. CDR3 length: 14 residues. CDR1 and CDR2 (germline): SGHVS, FQNEAQ. The CDR3 region has the DNA TGTGCCAGCAGCCCCTCTCTAGCGGGGAGTGAGCAGTTCTTC. As protein: CASSPSLAGSEQFF.

This sequence joins TRBV7-8 and TRBJ1-1; D remains ambiguous. CDR1 and CDR2 from the germline V gene are SGHVS and FQNEAQ. The length of the CDR3 is 15 residues. Trimming cost V 2 bases and J 3 bases, with 13 bases left between them. This CDR3 is CASSLRTEEDTEAFF. The CDR3 DNA follows: TGTGCCAGCAGCTTAAGGACGGAAGAGGACACTGAAGCTTTCTTT.

This clonotype was seen a handful of times. The V and J genes are TRBV4-3 and TRBJ2-7; 10 bases align to TRBD2. Unmatched junction bases numbered 6, after V lost 0 bases and J lost 4 bases. This CDR3 spans 16 amino acids. Germline assignment: CDR1 LGHNA and CDR2 YSLEER. As DNA, the CDR3 is TGCGCCAGCAGCCAAGAAGTTACTAGCGGGATGTACGAGCAGTACTTC. This gives the protein CASSQEVTSGMYEQYF.

The V call is TRBV9, the J call TRBJ2-1, with TRBD2 identical over 11 bases. CDR1 SGDLS and CDR2 YYNGEE come from the germline V gene. The CDR3 length is 15 residues. V trimming: 3 bases; J trimming: 6 bases; junction bases outside the gene matches: 5. For the CDR3, the DNA is TGTGCCAGCAGCGCCACTAGCGGGAGTCCCAATGAGCAGTTCTTC. This gives the protein CASSATSGSPNEQFF.

The chain has TRBV12-3 or TRBV12-4 and TRBJ2-2; D uncertain. The V end was cut by 3 bases, the J end by 1 base, with 9 bases between. This CDR3 spans 15 amino acids. The CDR3 reads CASSLSDLNTGELFF. CDR3 nucleotide sequence: TGTGCCAGCAGTTTGAGCGACCTGAACACCGGGGAGCTGTTTTTT.

The chain recombines TRBV20-1 with TRBJ1-1, with D perhaps TRBD1 (5 bases). CDR1 DFQATT and CDR2 SNEGSKA come from the germline V gene (reference sequence). The CDR3 has 13 residues. V lost 0 bases, J lost 3 bases, and 8 bases lay in between. The CDR3 sequence is CSAREIRDTEAFF. The CDR3 DNA reads TGCAGTGCTAGAGAGATCAGGGACACTGAAGCTTTCTTT.

This clonotype was detected only a few times. The chain links TRBV29-1 to TRBJ2-7; 7 nucleotides line up with TRBD1. Germline assignment: CDR1 SQVTM and CDR2 ANQGSEA. V lost 6 bases and J lost 7; bases outside the gene matches: 6. The CDR3 covers 11 residues. The DNA of the CDR3 is TGCAGCGTAAACAGGGGTAGAGAGCAGTACTTC. Its protein is CSVNRGREQYF.

This chain connects TRBV4-1 to TRBJ1-6, with D possibly being TRBD1 (6 bases). Deletions cut 5 bases from V and 3 bases from J, with 20 bases between. Germline V gene sequence: CDR1 MGHRA, CDR2 YSYEKL. The CDR3 runs 18 residues. CDR3: CASSSQESRGYYNSPLHF. CDR3 DNA: TGCGCCAGCAGCTCTCAAGAGTCAAGGGGGTACTATAATTCACCCCTCCACTTT.

The rearrangement links TRBV19 to TRBJ2-1; TRBD1 agrees at 8 bases. J lost 4 bases, V lost 2 bases, and 7 bases had no gene match. This CDR3 has 16 residues. Germline V CDR1 and CDR2: LNHDA, SQIVND (reference sequence). CDR3 in amino acids: CASSIFWGQEYNEQFF. CDR3 sequence (DNA): TGTGCCAGTAGTATATTCTGGGGACAGGAGTACAATGAGCAGTTCTTC.

The chain links TRBV29-1 to TRBJ2-3; TRBD2 matches 11 bases. Trimming removed 7 bases from V and 4 bases from J; junction bases left unmatched: 4. There are 13 residues in the CDR3. Germline assignment: CDR1 SQVTM and CDR2 ANQGSEA. CDR3 protein: CSATSGVADTQYF. The CDR3 coding sequence is TGCAGCGCGACTAGCGGGGTAGCAGATACGCAGTATTTT.

This clonotype was seen only a few times. The chain links TRBV6-2 or TRBV6-3 to TRBJ2-7, with D tentatively TRBD2 (5 bases). The CDR3 is made up of 13 amino acids. Trimming pared 5 bases from V and 3 bases from J, leaving 11 bases between. CDR1 MNHEY and CDR2 SVGEGT come from the germline V gene. CDR3 amino acids: CASSGSANYEQYF. In DNA form, the CDR3 reads TGTGCCAGCAGTGGTAGCGCGAACTACGAGCAGTACTTC.

V gene TRBV7-9 combines with J gene TRBJ1-3; D may be TRBD1 (5 bases). Trimming stripped 0 bases from V and 0 bases from J, with 12 bases between. The CDR3 covers 17 residues. Germline CDR1 SEHNR, CDR2 FQNEAQ (reference sequence). The CDR3 sequence is CASSLAPAGLSGNTIYF. The CDR3 DNA reads as TGTGCCAGCAGCTTAGCGCCGGCAGGGCTCTCTGGAAACACCATATATTTT.

The chain recombines TRBV7-3 with TRBJ2-3, with 9 bases matching TRBD2. This CDR3 spans 15 amino acids. After removal of 5 bases from V and 4 bases from J, the junction contained 7 bases not matched to a gene. Germline CDR1 is SGHTA and CDR2 is FQGTGA. CDR3 loop: CASSVSGSGADTQYF. The CDR3 DNA reads as TGTGCCAGCAGCGTTAGCGGGAGTGGCGCAGATACGCAGTATTTT.

This clonotype was seen a handful of times. The genes are TRBV24-1 and TRBJ2-3; 9 bases align to TRBD1. Trimming removed 10 bases from V and 2 bases from J; junction bases left unmatched: 12. The CDR3 totals 16 residues. The germline V gene has CDR1 KGHDR and CDR2 SFDVKD. The CDR3 DNA is TGTGCCACAAGTCCCTCTGGGACAGGGTCCACAGATACGCAGTATTTT. Protein product: CATSPSGTGSTDTQYF.

This clonotype was found a few times. The V gene is TRBV3-1, the J gene TRBJ2-2; D perhaps matches TRBD2 (6 bases). The V end lost 4 bases, the J end lost 4 bases, and 19 bases lay between the germline ends. In germline, CDR1 is LGHDT, CDR2 YNNKEL (reference sequence). CDR3 size: 17 residues. CDR3 bases: TGTGCCAGCAGCCCGACGCCTATAGCGGTAGGCACCGGGGAGCTGTTTTTT. Translating it yields CASSPTPIAVGTGELFF.

This rearrangement joins TRBV4-1 to TRBJ1-1; 8 bases map to TRBD1. CDR1 and CDR2 (germline): MGHRA, YSYEKL. The CDR3 is 15 amino acids. Germline trimming cut 2 bases from V and 1 base from J; bases unmatched to any gene: 3. The CDR3 spells CASSQTGTGNTEAFF. The CDR3 coding sequence is TGCGCCAGCAGCCAAACCGGGACAGGGAACACTGAAGCTTTCTTT.

V gene TRBV6-5 combines with J gene TRBJ2-1; D remains ambiguous. Germline CDR1 MNHEY, CDR2 SVGAGI. Trimming shortened V by 5 bases and J by 0 bases, and 17 bases separated the two germline ends. The CDR3 is 17 amino acids. The DNA of the CDR3 is TGTGCCAGCAGTGGAGACTTGGACGGTAGCTCCTACAATGAGCAGTTCTTC. Encoded protein: CASSGDLDGSSYNEQFF.

The rearrangement uses TRBV12-3 or TRBV12-4 and TRBJ2-5; 14 bases align to TRBD2. This CDR3 contains 18 residues. Trimming at V came to 5 bases and at J to 1 base, leaving 9 bases not matched to a gene. The CDR3, as DNA: TGTGCCAGCAGTCCCGGACTAGCGGGAGGTGGGGCCCAAGAGACCCAGTACTTC. This encodes CASSPGLAGGGAQETQYF.